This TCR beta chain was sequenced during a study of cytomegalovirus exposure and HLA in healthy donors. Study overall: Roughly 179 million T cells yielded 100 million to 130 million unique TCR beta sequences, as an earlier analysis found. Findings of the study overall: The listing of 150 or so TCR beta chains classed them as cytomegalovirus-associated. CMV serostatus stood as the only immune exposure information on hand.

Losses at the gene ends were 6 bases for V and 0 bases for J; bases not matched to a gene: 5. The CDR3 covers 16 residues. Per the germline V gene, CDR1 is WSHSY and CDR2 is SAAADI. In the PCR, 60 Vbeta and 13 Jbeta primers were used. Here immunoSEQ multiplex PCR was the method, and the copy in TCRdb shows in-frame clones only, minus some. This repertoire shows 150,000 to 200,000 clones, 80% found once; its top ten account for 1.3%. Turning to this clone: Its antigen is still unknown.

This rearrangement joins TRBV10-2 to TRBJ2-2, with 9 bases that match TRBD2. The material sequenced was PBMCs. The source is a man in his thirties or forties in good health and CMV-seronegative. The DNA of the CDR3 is TGCGCCAGCAGGGCTAGCGGGGATTCGAACACCGGGGAGCTGTTTTTT. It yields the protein CASRASGDSNTGELFF.